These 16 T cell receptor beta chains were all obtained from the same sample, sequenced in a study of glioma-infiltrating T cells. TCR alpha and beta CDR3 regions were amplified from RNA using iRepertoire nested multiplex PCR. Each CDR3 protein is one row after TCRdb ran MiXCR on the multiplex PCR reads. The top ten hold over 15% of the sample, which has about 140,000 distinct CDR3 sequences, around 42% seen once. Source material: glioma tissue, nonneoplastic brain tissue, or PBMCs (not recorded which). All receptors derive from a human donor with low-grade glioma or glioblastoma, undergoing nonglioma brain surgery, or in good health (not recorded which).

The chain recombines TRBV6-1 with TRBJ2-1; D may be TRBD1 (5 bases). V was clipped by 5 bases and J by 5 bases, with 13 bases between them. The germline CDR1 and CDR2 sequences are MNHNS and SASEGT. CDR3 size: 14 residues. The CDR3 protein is CASSREDTNNEQFF. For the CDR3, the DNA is TGTGCCAGCAGTCGCGAGGACACGAACAATGAGCAGTTCTTC.

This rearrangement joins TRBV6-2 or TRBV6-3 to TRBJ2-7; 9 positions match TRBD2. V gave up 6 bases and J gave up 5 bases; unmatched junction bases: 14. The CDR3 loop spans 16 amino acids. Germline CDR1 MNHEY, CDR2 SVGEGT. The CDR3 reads CASSPITSGPGHEQYF. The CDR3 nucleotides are TGTGCCAGCAGCCCGATCACTAGCGGGCCGGGCCACGAGCAGTACTTC.

DNA of the CDR3: TGTGCCAGCACCCCCAGTACGGATAATGAGCAGTTCTTC. Its protein product is CASTPSTDNEQFF. The V and J genes are TRBV5-8 and TRBJ2-1; D is unresolved. The CDR3 contains 13 residues. Trimming left V 6 bases short and J 7 bases short, with 14 bases between. CDR1 is SGHTS and CDR2 is YDEGEE in the germline V gene.

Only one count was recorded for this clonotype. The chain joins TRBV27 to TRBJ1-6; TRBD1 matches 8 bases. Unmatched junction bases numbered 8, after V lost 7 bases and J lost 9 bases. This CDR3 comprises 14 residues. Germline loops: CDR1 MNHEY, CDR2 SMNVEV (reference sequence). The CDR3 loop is CASKPGQVGSPLHF. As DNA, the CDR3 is TGTGCCAGCAAACCGGGACAGGTTGGTTCACCCCTCCACTTT.

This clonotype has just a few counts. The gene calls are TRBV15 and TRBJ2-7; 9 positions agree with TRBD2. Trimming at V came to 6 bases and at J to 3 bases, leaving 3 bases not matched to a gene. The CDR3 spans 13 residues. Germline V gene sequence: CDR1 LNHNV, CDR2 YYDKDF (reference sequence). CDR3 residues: CATSERGDYEQYF. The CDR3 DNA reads TGTGCCACCAGTGAGCGGGGGGACTACGAGCAGTACTTC.

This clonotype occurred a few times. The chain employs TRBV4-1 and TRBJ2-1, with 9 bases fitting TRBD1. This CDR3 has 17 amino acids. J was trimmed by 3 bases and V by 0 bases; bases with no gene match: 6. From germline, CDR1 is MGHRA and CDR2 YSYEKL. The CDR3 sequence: CASSQDQQGAIYNEQFF. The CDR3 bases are TGCGCCAGCAGCCAAGACCAACAGGGGGCCATCTACAATGAGCAGTTCTTC.

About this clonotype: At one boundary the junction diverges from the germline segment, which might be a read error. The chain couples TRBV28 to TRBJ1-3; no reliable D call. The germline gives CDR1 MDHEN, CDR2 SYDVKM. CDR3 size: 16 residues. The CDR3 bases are TGTGCCAGCAGTTTAGGTGCCGGGTCCTCTGGAAACACCGTATATTTT. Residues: CASSLGAGSSGNTVYF.

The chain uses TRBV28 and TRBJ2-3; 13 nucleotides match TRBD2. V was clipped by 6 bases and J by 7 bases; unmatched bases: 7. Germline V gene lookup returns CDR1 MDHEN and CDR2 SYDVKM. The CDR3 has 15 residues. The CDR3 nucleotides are TGTGCCAGCAGCCCAGGACTAGCGGGAGCTTATACGCAGTATTTT. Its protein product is CASSPGLAGAYTQYF.

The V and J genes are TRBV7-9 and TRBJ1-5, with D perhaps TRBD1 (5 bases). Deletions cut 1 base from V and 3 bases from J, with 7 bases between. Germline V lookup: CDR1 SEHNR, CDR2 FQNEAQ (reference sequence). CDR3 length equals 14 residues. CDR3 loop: CASSLGQSNQPQHF. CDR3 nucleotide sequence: TGTGCCAGCAGCTTAGGACAGTCCAATCAGCCCCAGCATTTT.

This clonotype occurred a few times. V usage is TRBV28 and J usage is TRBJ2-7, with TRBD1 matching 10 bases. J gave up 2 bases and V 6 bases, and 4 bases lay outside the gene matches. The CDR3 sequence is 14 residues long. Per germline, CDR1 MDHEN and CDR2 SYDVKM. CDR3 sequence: CASSGTGETYEQYF. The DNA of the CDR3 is TGTGCCAGCAGCGGGACAGGGGAAACCTACGAGCAGTACTTC.

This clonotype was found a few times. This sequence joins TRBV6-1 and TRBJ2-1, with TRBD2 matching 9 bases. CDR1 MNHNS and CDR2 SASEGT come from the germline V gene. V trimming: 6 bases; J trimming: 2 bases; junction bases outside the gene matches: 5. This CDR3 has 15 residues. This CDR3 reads CASSPIAGAYNEQFF. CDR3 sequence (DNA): TGTGCCAGCAGCCCAATAGCGGGGGCCTACAATGAGCAGTTCTTC.

The CDR3 sequence: CSVELRGGLAETQYF. The CDR3 nucleotides read TGCAGCGTTGAGTTGCGGGGGGGCTTAGCAGAGACCCAGTACTTC. The rearrangement joins TRBV29-1 to TRBJ2-5, with 9 bases lining up with TRBD2. V was clipped by 3 bases and J by 4 bases; unmatched bases: 9. This CDR3 region has 15 residues. Germline CDR1 SQVTM, CDR2 ANQGSEA.

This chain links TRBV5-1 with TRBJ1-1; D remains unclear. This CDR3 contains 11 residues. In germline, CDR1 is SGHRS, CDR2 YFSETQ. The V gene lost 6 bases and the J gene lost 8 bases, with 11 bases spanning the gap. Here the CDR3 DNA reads TGCGCCAGCATCCTACAAACCGAAGCTTTCTTT. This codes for CASILQTEAFF.

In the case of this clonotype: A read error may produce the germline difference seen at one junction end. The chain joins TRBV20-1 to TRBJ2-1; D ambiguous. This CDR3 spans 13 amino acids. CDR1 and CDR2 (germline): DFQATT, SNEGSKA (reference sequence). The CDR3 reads CSARVVRYNGQFF. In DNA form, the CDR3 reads TGCAGTGCTAGAGTCGTGAGGTACAATGGGCAGTTCTTC.

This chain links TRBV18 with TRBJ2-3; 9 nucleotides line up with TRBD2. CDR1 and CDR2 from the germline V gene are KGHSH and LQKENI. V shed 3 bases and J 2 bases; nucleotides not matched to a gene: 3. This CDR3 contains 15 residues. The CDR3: CASSPGLAATDTQYF. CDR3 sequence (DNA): TGTGCCAGCTCACCGGGACTAGCAGCCACAGATACGCAGTATTTT.

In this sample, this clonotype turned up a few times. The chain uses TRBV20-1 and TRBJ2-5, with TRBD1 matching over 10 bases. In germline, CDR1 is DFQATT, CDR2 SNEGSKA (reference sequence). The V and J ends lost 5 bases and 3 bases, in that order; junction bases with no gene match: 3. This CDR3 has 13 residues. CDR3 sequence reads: CSAAGQGKETQYF. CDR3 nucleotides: TGCAGTGCTGCGGGACAGGGGAAAGAGACCCAGTACTTC.